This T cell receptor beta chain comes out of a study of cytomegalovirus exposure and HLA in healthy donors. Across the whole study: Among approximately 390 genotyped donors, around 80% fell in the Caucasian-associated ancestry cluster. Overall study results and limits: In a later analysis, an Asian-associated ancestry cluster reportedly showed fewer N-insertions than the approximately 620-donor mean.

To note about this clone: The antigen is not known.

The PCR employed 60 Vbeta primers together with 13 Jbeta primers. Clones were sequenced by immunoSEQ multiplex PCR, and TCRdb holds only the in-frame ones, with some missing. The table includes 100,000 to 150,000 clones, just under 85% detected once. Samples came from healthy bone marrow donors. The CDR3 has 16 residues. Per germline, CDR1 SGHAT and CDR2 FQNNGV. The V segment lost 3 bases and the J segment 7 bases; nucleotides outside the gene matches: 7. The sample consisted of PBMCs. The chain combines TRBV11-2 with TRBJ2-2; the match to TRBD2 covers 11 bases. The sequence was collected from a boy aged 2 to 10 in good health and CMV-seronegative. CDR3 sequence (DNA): TGTGCCAGCAGCTTGGATAGCGGGAGGGCCCACGGGGAGCTGTTTTTT. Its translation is CASSLDSGRAHGELFF.